This TCR beta chain came from a study of STAT5B mutations in CD4+ large granular lymphocyte leukemia. Profiling relied on immunoSEQ multiplex PCR, and the TCRdb table lists in-frame clones only, not all of them. The sample has about 27,000 clones; 74% are singletons. The CDR3 covers 15 residues. Deletions cut 7 bases from V and 4 bases from J, with 20 bases between. Per germline, CDR1 SGHDT and CDR2 YYEEEE. Study-level results: Without HLA matching, higher CD4+ than CD8+ T-LGLL clonality could reflect small sample size.

About this clone: Its target is not known.

Sequencing was carried out using CD4+ T cells from blood buffy coats. This receptor was taken from a human donor in good health. The J gene is TRBJ1-2, the V gene TRBV5-6; the D is unclear. This CDR3 is CASCPAASFPYGYTF. The CDR3 region has the DNA TGTGCCAGCTGTCCTGCGGCTTCCTTCCCCTATGGCTACACCTTC.